This is a list of T cell receptor beta chains from one sample in a study of blood T cell repertoires in COVID-19. TCRdb keeps only in-frame clones here, not all; method: immunoSEQ multiplex PCR. The profile shows approximately 57,000 clones, approximately 81% of them singletons. Sequenced sample: peripheral blood. Source of these receptors: a man aged 35 to 55 with active COVID-19. Both conserved end residues are part of each CDR3. Each record gives: CDR3 DNA, CDR3 protein, V gene, J gene, clone size, D gene. The D gene is left open where the match is weak. Rows give clone size only sometimes, using once, few, many, or a class for an expanded clone.

TGTGCCAGCAGTACGAACAGGGTAGGGGGCTACACCTTC	CASSTNRVGGYTF	TRBV12-3/TRBV12-4	TRBJ1-2	few	NA
TGTGCCAGCAGTGGGTGGCCGGGTGGTACAGGCGGAAACACCATATATTTT	CASSGWPGGTGGNTIYF	TRBV2	TRBJ1-3	once	NA
TGTGCCAGCACACCGGCCGGGGTGGTGTACGAGCAGTACTTC	CASTPAGVVYEQYF	TRBV11-2	TRBJ2-7	NA	NA
TGTGCCAGGGGACTAGCGGGAACTATCGAGCAGTACTTC	CARGLAGTIEQYF	TRBV2	TRBJ2-7	NA	TRBD2
TGCAGCGTTGAAGATCTTGGAGGGGCCAACTATGGCTACACCTTC	CSVEDLGGANYGYTF	TRBV29-1	TRBJ1-2	NA	NA
TGTGCCATCAGTGAGTCCCAGGGCTTGGGTGAAGCTTTCTTT	CAISESQGLGEAFF	TRBV10-3	TRBJ1-1	NA	NA
TGTGCCAGCAGTTCGGGACAAAATAGCAATCAGCCCCAGCATTTT	CASSSGQNSNQPQHF	TRBV28	TRBJ1-5	NA	NA
TGCAGCGTTGGCCGGGACAGGGTCCCTAACTATGGCTACACCTTC	CSVGRDRVPNYGYTF	TRBV29-1	TRBJ1-2	few	TRBD1
TGTGCCAGCAGCCAAGCCGGGATGATTTATTCTGGAAACACCATATATTTT	CASSQAGMIYSGNTIYF	TRBV4-2	TRBJ1-3	NA	NA
TGTGCCAGCAGTGAATCCGGGTCTGGGGCCAACGTCCTGACTTTC	CASSESGSGANVLTF	TRBV6-1	TRBJ2-6	few	NA
TGTGCCAGTAGAACAGGACCTGAAGCTTTCTTT	CASRTGPEAFF	TRBV19	TRBJ1-1	NA	NA
TGTGCCAGCAGCCTCGAGGGTTATAATTCACCCCTCCACTTT	CASSLEGYNSPLHF	TRBV9	TRBJ1-6	NA	NA
TGTGCCAGCAGTGACTCGATTACTACTAGAGGCCTCAATGAGCAGTTCTTC	CASSDSITTRGLNEQFF	TRBV6-4	TRBJ2-1	NA	NA
TGTGCCAGCAGCCCTAGACCAATGGTAATTCTCTTTGGGGCCAACGTCCTGACTTTC	CASSPRPMVILFGANVLTF	TRBV9	TRBJ2-6	NA	NA
TGTGCCAGCAGTTACGTTCTAGCGGGAGAACTCAATGAGCAGTTCTTC	CASSYVLAGELNEQFF	TRBV6-6	TRBJ2-1	NA	TRBD2
TGTGCCAGCAGTTTCGGGGGGCAGGTCACTGAAGCTTTCTTT	CASSFGGQVTEAFF	TRBV28	TRBJ1-1	NA	NA
TGTGCCATCAGTGCCCGACAGGGGCCCCAAGAGACCCAGTACTTC	CAISARQGPQETQYF	TRBV10-3	TRBJ2-5	NA	TRBD1
TGTGCTAGCAGCCCGGGACAGGGAACAGATACGCAGTATTTT	CASSPGQGTDTQYF	TRBV7-7	TRBJ2-3	NA	TRBD1
TGTGCCAGCAGTTTGAATGCGGTACGGGGTTCACCCCTCCACTTT	CASSLNAVRGSPLHF	TRBV6-5	TRBJ1-6	few	NA
TGTGCCAGCAGCCAAGGGGAGGGGCACTACGAGCAGTACTTC	CASSQGEGHYEQYF	TRBV7-3	TRBJ2-7	NA	TRBD2
TGTGCCAGCCAGCGGGAGCCGAGATTTGGTGAGCAGTTCTTC	CASQREPRFGEQFF	TRBV2	TRBJ2-1	NA	TRBD2
TGTGCCAGCAGCCGGGAGGGGAACTACGAGCAGTACTTC	CASSREGNYEQYF	TRBV3-1/TRBV3-2	TRBJ2-7	NA	TRBD2
TGTGCCAGCAGTTTTGAGGGCTACGAGCAGTACTTC	CASSFEGYEQYF	TRBV12-3/TRBV12-4	TRBJ2-7	few	NA
TGTGCCAGCAGGAGCGGGGTAGAGGAGACCCAGTACTTC	CASRSGVEETQYF	TRBV6-5	TRBJ2-5	NA	TRBD2
TGCAGCGTTGTAACAGGGGGTAGTCGCTATGGCTACACCTTC	CSVVTGGSRYGYTF	TRBV29-1	TRBJ1-2	once	TRBD1
TGTGCCAGCAGTGGACTAGCGGGAGAGGCCGGGGAGCTGTTTTTT	CASSGLAGEAGELFF	TRBV2	TRBJ2-2	NA	TRBD2
TGTGCCAGCAGCCAAACCCCGGGGGATACGCAGTATTTT	CASSQTPGDTQYF	TRBV4-2	TRBJ2-3	NA	NA
TGTGCCAGCAGTTTTGGGACATCTAACACTGAAGCTTTCTTT	CASSFGTSNTEAFF	TRBV27	TRBJ1-1	NA	NA
TGTGCCAGTACTACGGTGGGCCCAGGGTACCATGGCTACACCTTC	CASTTVGPGYHGYTF	TRBV19	TRBJ1-2	NA	NA
TGCGCCAGCAGCCCAGATAGCAATCAGCCCCAGCATTTT	CASSPDSNQPQHF	TRBV5-1	TRBJ1-5	NA	NA
TGTGCCAGTAGTACCGCCCTCGGGGGAGATAGCAATCAGCCCCAGCATTTT	CASSTALGGDSNQPQHF	TRBV19	TRBJ1-5	NA	NA
TGTGCCAGCAGCTTAAGAGGAGGGCGGGGGTTAGGCGAAAAACTGTTTTTT	CASSLRGGRGLGEKLFF	TRBV7-3	TRBJ1-4	NA	NA
TGTGCCAGCAGCCACAGAGAAAGGGGGCGCACAGATACGCAGTATTTT	CASSHRERGRTDTQYF	TRBV11-2	TRBJ2-3	NA	TRBD1
TGCGCCAGCAGCGGAAACAGTGACACTGAAGCTTTCTTT	CASSGNSDTEAFF	TRBV5-1	TRBJ1-1	NA	NA
TGTGCCACGGAGGGGGGGGCGCGGGACACTGAAGCTTTCTTT	CATEGGARDTEAFF	TRBV28	TRBJ1-1	NA	NA
TGTGCCAGCAGGCGCCGGGTTGCCGAAGAGACCCAGTACTTC	CASRRRVAEETQYF	TRBV7-8	TRBJ2-5	NA	NA
TGCGCCAGCAGCTCCGGACAGAGAGATACGCAGTATTTT	CASSSGQRDTQYF	TRBV5-1	TRBJ2-3	NA	NA
TGTGCCAGCAGTTTGTGGACTAGCGGGACCTACAATGAGCAGTTCTTC	CASSLWTSGTYNEQFF	TRBV28	TRBJ2-1	NA	TRBD2
TGCGCCAGCAGCTTCAGCGACAGCTCCTACGAGCAGTACTTC	CASSFSDSSYEQYF	TRBV5-1	TRBJ2-7	few	NA
TGTGCCAGTAGTCCCCGGACATACTACAATGAGCAGTTCTTC	CASSPRTYYNEQFF	TRBV19	TRBJ2-1	NA	NA
TGCAGTGCTAGTTCGAACGGGGACTACGAGCAGTACTTC	CSASSNGDYEQYF	TRBV20-1	TRBJ2-7	NA	NA
TGTGCCATCCTTGACACCTACTCTGGAAACACCATATATTTT	CAILDTYSGNTIYF	TRBV28	TRBJ1-3	NA	NA
TGTGCCATCAGAGACAGGGTGGGGACTGAAGCTTTCTTT	CAIRDRVGTEAFF	TRBV10-3	TRBJ1-1	NA	TRBD1
TGTGCCAGCAGTTTCCAAGTACAGGGGGGCTATGGCTACACCTTC	CASSFQVQGGYGYTF	TRBV27	TRBJ1-2	NA	TRBD1
TGTGCCAGCACGAGGGAATCTGGAAGCACCATATATTTT	CASTRESGSTIYF	TRBV6-5	TRBJ1-3	NA	NA
TGCGCCAGCAGCTTAGGAGGGACTGGAAACACCATATATTTT	CASSLGGTGNTIYF	TRBV5-1	TRBJ1-3	NA	NA
TGTGCCAGCAGTACCCGACACCACGGGGAGCTGTTTTTT	CASSTRHHGELFF	TRBV28	TRBJ2-2	few	NA
TGTGCCGCCTCTAGGGGACTAGGCACAGATACGCAGTATTTT	CAASRGLGTDTQYF	TRBV5-4	TRBJ2-3	NA	TRBD2
TGTGCCAGCTCACCACGGGAGGCTAGCGGATACAATGAGCAGTTCTTC	CASSPREASGYNEQFF	TRBV18	TRBJ2-1	NA	TRBD2
TGTGCCAGCACCCGACCAAGCGGCACAGATACGCAGTATTTT	CASTRPSGTDTQYF	TRBV6-5	TRBJ2-3	NA	NA
TGTGCCAGCAGTTACTCGAGCTCCCAACAGACTGAAGCTTTCTTT	CASSYSSSQQTEAFF	TRBV6-5	TRBJ1-1	once	NA
TGTGCCAGCAGCCCGGGACAGCCTAATGAAAAACTGTTTTTT	CASSPGQPNEKLFF	TRBV9	TRBJ1-4	NA	TRBD1
TGTGCCAGCAGTTTATTGGCCGCCAGGAAAGGAGGGAACACTGAAGCTTTCTTT	CASSLLAARKGGNTEAFF	TRBV28	TRBJ1-1	few	NA
TGTGCCAGCAGCTTAACTAGCCTCTTGTTGGCCGGGGAGCTGTTTTTT	CASSLTSLLLAGELFF	TRBV7-2	TRBJ2-2	NA	NA
TGCGCCAGCGTCCGTCAGGAAAACACTGAAGCTTTCTTT	CASVRQENTEAFF	TRBV4-1	TRBJ1-1	NA	NA
TGTGCCTGGAGTGTACGCGGTAATTCACCCCTCCACTTT	CAWSVRGNSPLHF	TRBV30	TRBJ1-6	few	NA
TGTGCCAGCAGCTGGGGACAGGGGAACAATCAGCCCCAGCATTTT	CASSWGQGNNQPQHF	TRBV3-1/TRBV3-2	TRBJ1-5	few	TRBD1
TGTGCCAGCAGCTTAGCGTGGGGACTAGCGGGAGGGCCTGAGGTGGGCAATGAGCAGTTCTTC	CASSLAWGLAGGPEVGNEQFF	TRBV7-6	TRBJ2-1	few	TRBD2
TGTGCCAGCAGTCGCGGACTAGCGGGAGGGGAAGATACGCAGTATTTT	CASSRGLAGGEDTQYF	TRBV27	TRBJ2-3	NA	TRBD2